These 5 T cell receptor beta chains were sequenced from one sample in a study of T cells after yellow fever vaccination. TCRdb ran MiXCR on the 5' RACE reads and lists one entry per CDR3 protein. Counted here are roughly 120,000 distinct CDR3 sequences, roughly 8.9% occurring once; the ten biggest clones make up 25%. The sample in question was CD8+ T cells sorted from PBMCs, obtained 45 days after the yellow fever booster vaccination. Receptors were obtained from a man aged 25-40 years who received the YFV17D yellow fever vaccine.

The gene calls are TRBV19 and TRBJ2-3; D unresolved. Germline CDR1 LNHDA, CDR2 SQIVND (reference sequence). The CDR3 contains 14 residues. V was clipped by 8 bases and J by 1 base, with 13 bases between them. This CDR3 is CASSIIGRTDTQYF. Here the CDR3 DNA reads TGTGCCAGTTCGATTATCGGGCGCACAGATACGCAGTATTTT.

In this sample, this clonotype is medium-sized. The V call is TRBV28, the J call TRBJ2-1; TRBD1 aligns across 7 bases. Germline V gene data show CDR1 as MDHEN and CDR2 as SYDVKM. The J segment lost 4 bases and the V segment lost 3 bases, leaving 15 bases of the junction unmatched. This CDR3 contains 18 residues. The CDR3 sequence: CASSLVETWDSRYNEQFF. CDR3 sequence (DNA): TGTGCCAGCAGTTTGGTTGAAACCTGGGACAGTAGGTACAATGAGCAGTTCTTC.

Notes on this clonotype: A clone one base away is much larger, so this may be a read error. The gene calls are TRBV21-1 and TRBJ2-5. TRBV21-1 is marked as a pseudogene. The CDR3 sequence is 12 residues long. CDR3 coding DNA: TGTGCCAGCAGACACATCCAAGAGGCCCAGTACTTC. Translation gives CASRHIQEAQYF.

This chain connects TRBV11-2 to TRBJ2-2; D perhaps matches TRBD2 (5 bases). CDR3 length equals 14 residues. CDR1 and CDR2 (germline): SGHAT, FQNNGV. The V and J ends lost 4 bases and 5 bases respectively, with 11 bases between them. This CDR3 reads CASSSTRGTGELFF. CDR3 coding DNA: TGTGCCAGCAGCTCAACCCGGGGAACCGGGGAGCTGTTTTTT.

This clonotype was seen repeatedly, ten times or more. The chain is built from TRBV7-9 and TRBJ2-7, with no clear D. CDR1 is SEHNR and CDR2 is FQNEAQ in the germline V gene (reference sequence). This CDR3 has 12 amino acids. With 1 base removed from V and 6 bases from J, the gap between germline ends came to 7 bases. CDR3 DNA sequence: TGTGCCAGCAGCTTAGAATCTCGCGAGCAGTACTTC. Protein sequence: CASSLESREQYF.